A single sample is the source of the 21 T cell receptor beta chains below, sequenced in a study of naive and memory T cell subsets. The beta constant-region primer was an equimolar mix of two oligonucleotides covering TRBC1 and TRBC2. From the UMI-ligation and nested PCR reads, TCRdb called clonotypes with MiXCR, one entry per CDR3 protein. The data contain thousands of distinct CDR3 sequences, just over 7% of them seen just once; the ten biggest clones take up approximately 83%. Material for sequencing was CD4+ TEMRA cells from blood. Stated subset: effector memory re-expressing CD45RA, CD45RA+ CD27-. Source of these receptors: a human donor in good health.

This clonotype was recorded at least ten times. V and J are TRBV3-1 and TRBJ2-3; no firm D call. The CDR3 is made up of 12 amino acids. Looked up from germline, CDR1 is LGHDT and CDR2 is YNNKEL (reference sequence). Trimming pared 1 base from V and 4 bases from J, leaving 3 bases between. CDR3: CASSQGSDTQYF. In nucleotides, the CDR3 is TGTGCCAGCAGCCAAGGGTCAGATACGCAGTATTTT.

The chain couples TRBV5-1 to TRBJ2-1; 10 positions agree with TRBD2. The CDR3 extends over 16 amino acids. CDR1 and CDR2 from the germline V gene are SGHRS and YFSETQ. Unmatched junction bases numbered 11, after V lost 4 bases and J lost 7 bases. CDR3 region: CASSPLAGGSGNEQFF. DNA of the CDR3: TGCGCCAGCAGCCCGTTAGCGGGAGGCTCGGGGAATGAGCAGTTCTTC.

This clonotype was counted only a few times. The genes are TRBV7-2 and TRBJ2-7; no reliable D call. CDR1 and CDR2 (germline): SGHTA, FQGNSA. The CDR3 spans 11 residues. The ends were cut back, 4 bases at V and 2 bases at J, with 3 bases in the middle. The DNA of the CDR3 is TGTGCCAGCAGCTATACCTACGAGCAGTACTTC. This codes for CASSYTYEQYF.

This clonotype turned up a few times. The chain employs TRBV14 and TRBJ2-4, with a possible D match to TRBD1 (6 bases). The V end lost 4 bases, the J end lost 3 bases, and 13 bases lay between the germline ends. CDR1 and CDR2 from the germline V gene are SGHDN and FVKESK. The length of the CDR3 is 15 residues. DNA of the CDR3: TGTGCCAGCAGCCCTCGCCAGGGGTTCAAAAACATTCAGTACTTC. Protein sequence: CASSPRQGFKNIQYF.

This clonotype was seen ten or more times. The chain couples TRBV6-6 to TRBJ1-4, with 10 bases identical to TRBD1. This CDR3 spans 17 amino acids. The germline V gene encodes CDR1 MNHNY and CDR2 SVGAGI (reference sequence). V shed 2 bases, J shed 0 bases, and the junction held 3 bases outside the gene matches. CDR3 nucleotides: TGTGCCAGCAGTTACAGGGACAGGGGACCAACTAATGAAAAACTGTTTTTT. Translating gives CASSYRDRGPTNEKLFF.

This clonotype was seen many times. This chain joins TRBV20-1 and TRBJ2-5; the D gene is possibly TRBD1 (7 bases). The CDR3 contains 15 residues. The germline CDR1 and CDR2 sequences are DFQATT and SNEGSKA (reference sequence). V gave up 6 bases and J gave up 5 bases, with 22 bases separating them. The CDR3 here is CSARTPGGRGETQYF. CDR3 coding DNA: TGCAGTGCCCGAACGCCAGGGGGGCGCGGGGAGACCCAGTACTTC.

The V and J genes are TRBV11-2 and TRBJ2-3; 11 nucleotides agree with TRBD2. The V segment lost 2 bases and the J segment 9 bases; nucleotides outside the gene matches: 19. This CDR3 has 19 residues. In germline, CDR1 is SGHAT, CDR2 FQNNGV. Here the CDR3 reads CASSLRQTSGVGMAVTQYF. In nucleotides, the CDR3 is TGTGCCAGCAGCTTACGACAGACTAGCGGGGTGGGTATGGCTGTGACGCAGTATTTT.

In its sample, this clonotype was seen a few times. The rearrangement links TRBV6-2 or TRBV6-3 to TRBJ1-4, with TRBD1 identical over 7 bases. With 4 bases clipped from V and 5 bases from J, the junction kept 7 bases outside the gene matches. This CDR3 spans 15 amino acids. Germline CDR1 is MNHEY and CDR2 is SVGEGT. CDR3 sequence reads: CASSSWDSGNEKLFF. CDR3 bases: TGTGCCAGCAGTTCTTGGGACAGCGGCAATGAAAAACTGTTTTTT.

This clonotype was counted many times. The chain uses TRBV24-1 and TRBJ2-3; D possibly corresponds to TRBD2 (5 bases). The V gene lost 0 bases and the J gene lost 5 bases, with 17 bases spanning the gap. In germline, CDR1 is KGHDR, CDR2 SFDVKD. CDR3 length equals 17 residues. CDR3 bases: TGTGCCACCAGTGATTTGTTAGATGGCGGGTTAGGAGATACGCAGTATTTT. Encoded protein: CATSDLLDGGLGDTQYF.

The V call is TRBV15, the J call TRBJ1-5; D not certain. CDR1 LNHNV and CDR2 YYDKDF come from the germline V gene (reference sequence). The CDR3 runs 15 residues. V dropped 5 bases and J dropped 6 bases, with 17 bases sitting between them. In nucleotides, the CDR3 is TGTGCCACCAGCCTCCCATTAGGGTCGGGTCAGCCCCAGCATTTT. Its protein is CATSLPLGSGQPQHF. The full variable domain, in which reference TRBV15 and TRBJ1-5 provide the parts outside the CDR3, is DAMVIQNPRYQVTQFGKPVTLSCSQTLNHNVMYWYQQKSSQAPKLLFHYYDKDFNNEADTPDNFQSRRPNTSFCFLDIRSPGLGDTAMYLCATSLPLGSGQPQHFGDGTRLSIL.

The chain recombines TRBV29-1 with TRBJ1-1; D unresolved. The ends were cut back, 6 bases at V and 4 bases at J, with 15 bases in the middle. The CDR3 has 13 residues. From germline, CDR1 is SQVTM and CDR2 ANQGSEA. CDR3 amino acids: CSVRSSWGTEAFF. The CDR3 DNA follows: TGCAGCGTGAGGTCCAGCTGGGGCACTGAAGCTTTCTTT. Supplemented by reference TRBV29-1 and TRBJ1-1, the full variable domain reads SAVISQKPSRDICQRGTSLTIQCQVDSQVTMMFWYRQQPGQSLTLIATANQGSEATYESGFVIDKFPISRPNLTFSTLTVSNMSPEDSSIYLCSVRSSWGTEAFFGQGTRLTVV.

Only a few counts were recorded for this clonotype. The rearrangement joins TRBV27 to TRBJ1-5, with D possibly being TRBD1 (5 bases). The V end lost 8 bases, the J end lost 6 bases, and 17 bases lay between the germline ends. The CDR3 totals 14 residues. The germline V gene has CDR1 MNHEY and CDR2 SMNVEV (reference sequence). The CDR3 here is CASSSDSHSQPQHF. DNA of the CDR3: TGTGCCAGCTCTTCAGACAGTCACAGTCAGCCCCAGCATTTT.

The sample holds many counts of this clonotype. The V call is TRBV30, the J call TRBJ2-4, with no clear D. The V gene lost 0 bases and the J gene lost 7 bases, with 7 bases spanning the gap. The germline V gene has CDR1 GTSNPN and CDR2 SVGIG (reference sequence). This CDR3 has 12 amino acids. The CDR3 nucleotides are TGTGCCTGGAGTGTACTGAGGAACATTCAGTACTTC. Amino acids: CAWSVLRNIQYF.

This clonotype was counted many times. V usage is TRBV27 and J usage is TRBJ2-7; 13 bases line up with TRBD2. V shed 6 bases and J 5 bases; nucleotides not matched to a gene: 4. This CDR3 has 14 residues. The V gene's germline CDR1 is MNHEY and CDR2 SMNVEV (reference sequence). The CDR3 DNA is TGTGCCAGCAGGGGGACTAGCGGGGCCCACGAGCAGTACTTC. Translating it yields CASRGTSGAHEQYF.

This clonotype was seen a few times. Here the CDR3 DNA reads TGTGCCAGTAGTGCTAGGAGGGCTGAAGCTTTCTTT. It translates to CASSARRAEAFF. The chain joins TRBV19 to TRBJ1-1; D is undetermined. Trimming left V 5 bases short and J 6 bases short, with 10 bases between. Germline V gene lookup returns CDR1 LNHDA and CDR2 SQIVND (reference sequence). CDR3 length: 12 amino acids.

The V gene is TRBV20-1, the J gene TRBJ2-7, with TRBD2 matching 8 bases. The trim removed 6 bases at V and 10 bases at J, leaving 11 bases unmatched. This CDR3 is built from 12 residues. CDR1 and CDR2 (germline): DFQATT, SNEGSKA (reference sequence). Here the CDR3 DNA reads TGCAGTGCCCCCGAGGGGATAGCGGGACAGTACTTC. Translation gives CSAPEGIAGQYF.

The chain uses TRBV29-1 and TRBJ2-7, with TRBD1 matching 8 bases. Per the germline V gene, CDR1 is SQVTM and CDR2 is ANQGSEA. The CDR3 covers 12 residues. V shed 6 bases and J 6 bases; nucleotides not matched to a gene: 7. CDR3 loop: CSVGQGGGEQYF. DNA of the CDR3: TGCAGCGTCGGACAGGGTGGGGGCGAGCAGTACTTC.

The sample holds a few counts of this clonotype. The rearrangement joins TRBV7-2 to TRBJ1-3, with D hard to call. Deletions cut 3 bases from V and 0 bases from J, with 9 bases between. The CDR3 contains 15 residues. Germline V gene sequence: CDR1 SGHTA, CDR2 FQGNSA. The CDR3 DNA sequence: TGTGCCAGCAGCTTTGCTGTCTTCTCTGGAAACACCATATATTTT. This encodes CASSFAVFSGNTIYF.

This clonotype has a count of ten or more. The chain combines TRBV5-1 with TRBJ2-5; D gene ambiguous. The CDR3 runs 15 residues. Trimming took 2 bases from V and 1 from J, leaving 12 bases between them. CDR1 and CDR2 from the germline V gene are SGHRS and YFSETQ. CDR3 nucleotides: TGCGCCAGCAGCTTATCAACCCGGGCCCAAGAGACCCAGTACTTC. It codes for CASSLSTRAQETQYF.

The rearrangement links TRBV12-3 or TRBV12-4 to TRBJ1-1; D is ambiguous. V was cut by 6 bases and J by 3 bases, with 11 bases left in between. This CDR3 contains 13 residues. As DNA, the CDR3 is TGTGCCAGCAGCCCCCGGGGTTACACTGAAGCTTTCTTT. It encodes CASSPRGYTEAFF.

The gene calls are TRBV19 and TRBJ2-5; 13 bases are shared with TRBD2. Per germline, CDR1 LNHDA and CDR2 SQIVND (reference sequence). This CDR3 comprises 16 residues. V lost 4 bases to trimming and J lost 0 bases; unmatched junction nucleotides: 2. The DNA for the CDR3 is TGTGCCAGTAGTACCGGACTAGCGGGAGACCAAGAGACCCAGTACTTC. It codes for CASSTGLAGDQETQYF. Based on the CDR3 plus reference TRBV19 and TRBJ2-5, the full variable domain is DGGITQSPKYLFRKEGQNVTLSCEQNLNHDAMYWYRQDPGQGLRLIYYSQIVNDFQKGDIAEGYSVSREKKESFPLTVTSAQKNPTAFYLCASSTGLAGDQETQYFGPGTRLLVL.